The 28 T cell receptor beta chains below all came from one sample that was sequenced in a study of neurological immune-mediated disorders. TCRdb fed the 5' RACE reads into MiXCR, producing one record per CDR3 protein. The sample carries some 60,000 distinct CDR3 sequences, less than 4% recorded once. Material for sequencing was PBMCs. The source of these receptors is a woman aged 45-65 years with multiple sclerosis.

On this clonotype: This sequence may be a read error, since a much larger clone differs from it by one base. CDR3 residues: CASSGGTYTDTQYF. The CDR3 coding sequence is TGTGCCAGCAGCGGGGGAACCTACACAGATACGCAGTATTTT. The J gene is TRBJ2-3, the V gene TRBV9; D is unclear. This CDR3 region has 14 residues. V gave up 3 bases and J gave up 2 bases, with 10 bases separating them. Germline V gives CDR1 SGDLS, CDR2 YYNGEE.

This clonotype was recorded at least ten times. The CDR3 sequence: CASSGQGQLTGELFF. In nucleotides, the CDR3 is TGTGCCAGCAGTGGACAGGGGCAACTCACCGGGGAGCTGTTTTTT. The chain recombines TRBV12-3 or TRBV12-4 with TRBJ2-2; 9 nucleotides align to TRBD1. Trimming cost V 5 bases and J 4 bases; bases outside gene matches: 5. The CDR3 covers 15 residues.

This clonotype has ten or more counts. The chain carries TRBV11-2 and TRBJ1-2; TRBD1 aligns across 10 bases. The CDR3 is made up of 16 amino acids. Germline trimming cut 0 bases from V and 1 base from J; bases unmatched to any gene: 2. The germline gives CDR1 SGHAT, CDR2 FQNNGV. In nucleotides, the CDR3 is TGTGCCAGCAGCTTAGACGGGACAGGGGTTAACTATGGCTACACCTTC. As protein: CASSLDGTGVNYGYTF.

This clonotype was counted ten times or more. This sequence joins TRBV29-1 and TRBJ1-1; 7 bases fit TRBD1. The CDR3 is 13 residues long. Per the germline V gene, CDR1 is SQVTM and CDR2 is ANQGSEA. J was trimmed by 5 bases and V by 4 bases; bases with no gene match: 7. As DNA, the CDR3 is TGCAGCGTTGGACAGGGTAGGGTAACTGAAGCTTTCTTT. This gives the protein CSVGQGRVTEAFF.

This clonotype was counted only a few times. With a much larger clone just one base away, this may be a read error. The DNA for the CDR3 is TGTGCCAGCACCTTCAGTCGGAGAGAAAAACTGTTTTTT. It codes for CASTFSRREKLFF. V gene TRBV6-2 or TRBV6-3 combines with J gene TRBJ1-4, with no clear D. This CDR3 region has 13 residues. Germline assignment: CDR1 MNHEY and CDR2 SVGEGT. V dropped 7 bases and J dropped 8 bases, with 14 bases sitting between them.

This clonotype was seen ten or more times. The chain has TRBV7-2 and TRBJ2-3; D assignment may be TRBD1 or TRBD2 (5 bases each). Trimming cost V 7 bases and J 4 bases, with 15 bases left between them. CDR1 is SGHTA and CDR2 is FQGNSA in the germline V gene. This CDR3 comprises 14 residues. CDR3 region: CASTQRDGADTQYF. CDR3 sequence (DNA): TGTGCCAGCACCCAAAGGGACGGGGCAGATACGCAGTATTTT.

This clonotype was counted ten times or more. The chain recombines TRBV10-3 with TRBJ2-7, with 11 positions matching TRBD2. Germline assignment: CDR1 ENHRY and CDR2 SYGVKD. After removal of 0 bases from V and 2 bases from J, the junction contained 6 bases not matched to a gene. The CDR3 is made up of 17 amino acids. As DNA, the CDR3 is TGTGCCATCAGTGAGTCGGTTACTAGCGGGGGTACCTACGAGCAGTACTTC. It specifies CAISESVTSGGTYEQYF.

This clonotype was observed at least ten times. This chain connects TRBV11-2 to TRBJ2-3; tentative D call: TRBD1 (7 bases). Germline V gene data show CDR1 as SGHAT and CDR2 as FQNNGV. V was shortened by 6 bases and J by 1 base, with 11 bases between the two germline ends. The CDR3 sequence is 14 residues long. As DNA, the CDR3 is TGTGCCAGCAGGGGCGGGACAGGCACAGATACGCAGTATTTT. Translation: CASRGGTGTDTQYF.

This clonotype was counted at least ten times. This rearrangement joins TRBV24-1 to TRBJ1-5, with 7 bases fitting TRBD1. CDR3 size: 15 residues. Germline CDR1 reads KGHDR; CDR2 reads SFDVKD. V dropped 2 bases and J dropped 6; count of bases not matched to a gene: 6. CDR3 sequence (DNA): TGTGCCACCAGTGATTCACAGGGGTATCTTCAGCCCCAGCATTTT. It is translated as CATSDSQGYLQPQHF.

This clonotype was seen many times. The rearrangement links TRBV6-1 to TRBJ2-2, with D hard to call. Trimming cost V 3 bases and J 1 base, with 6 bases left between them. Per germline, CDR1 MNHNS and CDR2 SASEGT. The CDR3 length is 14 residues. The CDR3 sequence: CASSDPLNTGELFF. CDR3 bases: TGTGCCAGCAGTGATCCTCTGAACACCGGGGAGCTGTTTTTT.

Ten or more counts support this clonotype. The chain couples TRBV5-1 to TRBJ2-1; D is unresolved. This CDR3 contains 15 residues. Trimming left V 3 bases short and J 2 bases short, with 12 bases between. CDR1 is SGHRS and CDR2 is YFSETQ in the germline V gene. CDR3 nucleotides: TGCGCCAGCAGCTCATCGCCCGGAGCCTACAATGAGCAGTTCTTC. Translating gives CASSSSPGAYNEQFF. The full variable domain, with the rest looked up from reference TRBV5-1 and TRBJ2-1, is KAGVTQTPRYLIKTRGQQVTLSCSPISGHRSVSWYQQTPGQGLQFLFEYFSETQRNKGNFPGRFSGRQFSNSRSEMNVSTLELGDSALYLCASSSSPGAYNEQFFGPGTRLTVL.

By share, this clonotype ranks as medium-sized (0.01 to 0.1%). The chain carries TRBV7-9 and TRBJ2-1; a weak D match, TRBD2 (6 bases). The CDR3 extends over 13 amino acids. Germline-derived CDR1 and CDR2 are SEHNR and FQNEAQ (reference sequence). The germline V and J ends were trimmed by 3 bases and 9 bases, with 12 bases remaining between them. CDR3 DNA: TGTGCCAGCAGCTTGCAGCCGGAGGGTGAGCAGTTCTTC. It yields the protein CASSLQPEGEQFF.

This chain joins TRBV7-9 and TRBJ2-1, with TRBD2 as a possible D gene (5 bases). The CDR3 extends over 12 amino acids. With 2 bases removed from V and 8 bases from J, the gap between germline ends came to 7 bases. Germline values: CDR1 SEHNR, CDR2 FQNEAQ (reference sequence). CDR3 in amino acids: CASSLNGDEQFF. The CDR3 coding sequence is TGTGCCAGCAGCTTAAACGGGGATGAGCAGTTCTTC.

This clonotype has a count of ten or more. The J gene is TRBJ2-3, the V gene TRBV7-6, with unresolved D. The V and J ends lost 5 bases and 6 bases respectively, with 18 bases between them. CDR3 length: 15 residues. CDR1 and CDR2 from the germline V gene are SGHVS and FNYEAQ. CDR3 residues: CASSQRRWHNDTQYF. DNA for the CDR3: TGTGCCAGCAGCCAGAGACGGTGGCACAATGATACGCAGTATTTT. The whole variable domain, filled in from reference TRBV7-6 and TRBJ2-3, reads GAGVSQSPRYKVTKRGQDVALRCDPISGHVSLYWYRQALGQGPEFLTYFNYEAQQDKSGLPNDRFSAERPEGSISTLTIQRTEQRDSAMYRCASSQRRWHNDTQYFGPGTRLTVL.

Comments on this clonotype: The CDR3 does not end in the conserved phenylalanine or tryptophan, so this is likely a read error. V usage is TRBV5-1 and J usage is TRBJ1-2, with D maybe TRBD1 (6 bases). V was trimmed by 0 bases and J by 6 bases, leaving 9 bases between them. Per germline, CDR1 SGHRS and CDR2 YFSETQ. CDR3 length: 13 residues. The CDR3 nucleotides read TGCGCCAGCAGCTTGGAGGGGGTGGATGGCTACACCCTC. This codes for CASSLEGVDGYTL.

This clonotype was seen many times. The CDR3: CSAHKGPAGTAFF. In nucleotides, the CDR3 is TGCAGTGCTCACAAGGGGCCCGCGGGGACTGCTTTCTTT. The V gene is TRBV20-1, the J gene TRBJ1-1, with D tentatively TRBD1 (5 bases). CDR1 is DFQATT, CDR2 SNEGSKA, per germline (reference sequence). Trimming removed 5 bases at V and 11 bases at J, with 21 bases between. The CDR3 is made up of 13 amino acids.

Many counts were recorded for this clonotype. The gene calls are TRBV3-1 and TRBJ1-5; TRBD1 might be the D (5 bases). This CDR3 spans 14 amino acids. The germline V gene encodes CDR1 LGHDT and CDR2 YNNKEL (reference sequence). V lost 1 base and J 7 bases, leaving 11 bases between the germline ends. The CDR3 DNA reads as TGTGCCAGCAGCCAAGCCAGGGAGGAGCAGCCCCAGCATTTT. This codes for CASSQAREEQPQHF.

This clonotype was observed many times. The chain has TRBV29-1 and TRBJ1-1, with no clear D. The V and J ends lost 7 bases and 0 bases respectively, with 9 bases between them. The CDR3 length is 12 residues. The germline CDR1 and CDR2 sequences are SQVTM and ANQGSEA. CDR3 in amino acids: CSGGGMNTEAFF. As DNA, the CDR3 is TGCAGCGGGGGAGGGATGAACACTGAAGCTTTCTTT.

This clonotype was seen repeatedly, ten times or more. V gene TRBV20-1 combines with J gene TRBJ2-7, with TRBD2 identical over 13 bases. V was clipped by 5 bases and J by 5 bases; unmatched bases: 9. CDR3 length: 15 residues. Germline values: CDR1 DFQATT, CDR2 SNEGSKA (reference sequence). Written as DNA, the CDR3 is TGCAGTGCTGGCATGACTAGCGGGAGGTGGGACGAGCAGTACTTC. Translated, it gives CSAGMTSGRWDEQYF.

Here the CDR3 reads CASSRPSDFYEQFF. CDR3 sequence (DNA): TGTGCCAGCAGCAGGCCTTCGGACTTTTATGAGCAGTTCTTC. The chain links TRBV7-2 to TRBJ2-1, with D possibly being TRBD2 (5 bases). Germline CDR1 SGHTA, CDR2 FQGNSA. The ends were cut back, 5 bases at V and 8 bases at J, with 16 bases in the middle. The CDR3 spans 14 residues.

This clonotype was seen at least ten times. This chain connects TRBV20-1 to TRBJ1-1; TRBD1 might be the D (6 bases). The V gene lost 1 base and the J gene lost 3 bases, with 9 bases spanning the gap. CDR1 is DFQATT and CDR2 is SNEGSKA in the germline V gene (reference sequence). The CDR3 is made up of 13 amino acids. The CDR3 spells CSARGWTDTEAFF. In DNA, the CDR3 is TGCAGTGCTAGAGGGTGGACAGACACTGAAGCTTTCTTT.

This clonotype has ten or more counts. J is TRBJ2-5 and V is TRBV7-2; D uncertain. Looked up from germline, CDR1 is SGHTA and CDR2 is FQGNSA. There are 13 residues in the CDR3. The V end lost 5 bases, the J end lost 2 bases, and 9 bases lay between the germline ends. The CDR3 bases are TGTGCCAGCAGCCATGTTTTACAAGAGACCCAGTACTTC. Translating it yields CASSHVLQETQYF. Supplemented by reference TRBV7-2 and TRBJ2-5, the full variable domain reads GAGVSQSPSNKVTEKGKDVELRCDPISGHTALYWYRQSLGQGLEFLIYFQGNSAPDKSGLPSDRFSAERTGGSVSTLTIQRTQQEDSAVYLCASSHVLQETQYFGPGTRLLVL.

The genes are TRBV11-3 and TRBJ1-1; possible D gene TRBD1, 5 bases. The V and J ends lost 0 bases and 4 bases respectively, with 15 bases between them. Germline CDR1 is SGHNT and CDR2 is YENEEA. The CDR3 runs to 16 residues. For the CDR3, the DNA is TGTGCCAGCAGCTTAGATTTGGGGACCTCGGTCACTGAAGCTTTCTTT. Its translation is CASSLDLGTSVTEAFF. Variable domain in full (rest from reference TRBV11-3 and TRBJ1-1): EAGVVQSPRYKIIEKKQPVAFWCNPISGHNTLYWYLQNLGQGPELLIRYENEEAVDDSQLPKDRFSAERLKGVDSTLKIQPAELGDSAVYLCASSLDLGTSVTEAFFGQGTRLTVV.

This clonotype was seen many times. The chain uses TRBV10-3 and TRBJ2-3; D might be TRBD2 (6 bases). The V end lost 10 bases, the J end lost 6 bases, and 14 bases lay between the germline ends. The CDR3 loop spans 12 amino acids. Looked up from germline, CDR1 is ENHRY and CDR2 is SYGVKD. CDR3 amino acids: CATGGAEDTQYF. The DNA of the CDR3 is TGTGCCACGGGCGGGGCGGAGGATACGCAGTATTTT.

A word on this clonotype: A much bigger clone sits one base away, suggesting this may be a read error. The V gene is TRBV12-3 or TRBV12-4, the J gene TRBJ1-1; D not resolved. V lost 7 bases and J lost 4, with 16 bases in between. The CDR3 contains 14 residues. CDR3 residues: CASTPVGSGTEAFF. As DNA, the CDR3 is TGTGCCAGCACCCCCGTGGGTAGTGGCACTGAAGCTTTCTTT.

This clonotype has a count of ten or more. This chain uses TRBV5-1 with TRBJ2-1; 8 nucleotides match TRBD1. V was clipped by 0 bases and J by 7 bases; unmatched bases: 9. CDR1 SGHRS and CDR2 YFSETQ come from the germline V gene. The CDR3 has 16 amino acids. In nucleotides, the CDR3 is TGCGCCAGCAGCTTGGCCTGGGGACAGGAAAGGAATGAGCAGTTCTTC. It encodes CASSLAWGQERNEQFF.

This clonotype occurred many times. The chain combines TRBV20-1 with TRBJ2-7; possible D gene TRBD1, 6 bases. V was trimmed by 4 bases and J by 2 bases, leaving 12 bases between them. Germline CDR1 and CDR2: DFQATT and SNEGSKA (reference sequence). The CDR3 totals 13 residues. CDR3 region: CSAKDRLAYEQYF. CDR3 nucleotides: TGCAGTGCTAAGGACAGATTGGCCTACGAGCAGTACTTC.

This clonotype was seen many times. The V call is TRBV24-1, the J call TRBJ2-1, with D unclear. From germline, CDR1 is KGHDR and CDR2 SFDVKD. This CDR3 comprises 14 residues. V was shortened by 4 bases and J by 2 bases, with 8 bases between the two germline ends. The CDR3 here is CATSDTITYNEQFF. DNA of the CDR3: TGTGCCACCAGTGACACCATCACCTACAATGAGCAGTTCTTC.